This paragraph reports one T cell receptor beta chain. This record belongs to a study of control samples from healthy donors and cancer patients. The V gene lost 7 bases and the J gene lost 0 bases, with 7 bases spanning the gap. CDR1 and CDR2 (germline): MNHEY, SVGAGI. The CDR3 consists of 14 residues. Profiling relied on immunoSEQ multiplex PCR, and the TCRdb table lists in-frame clones only, not all of them. The data contain 40,000 to 45,000 clones, roughly 77% of them singletons. The V gene is TRBV6-5, the J gene TRBJ2-6; no definite D call. Specimen: formalin-fixed, paraffin-embedded tissue. This clonotype was sampled from a male donor with melanoma. The CDR3 sequence: CASTRVSGANVLTF. The CDR3 nucleotides are TGTGCCAGCACCCGGGTCTCTGGGGCCAACGTCCTGACTTTC.